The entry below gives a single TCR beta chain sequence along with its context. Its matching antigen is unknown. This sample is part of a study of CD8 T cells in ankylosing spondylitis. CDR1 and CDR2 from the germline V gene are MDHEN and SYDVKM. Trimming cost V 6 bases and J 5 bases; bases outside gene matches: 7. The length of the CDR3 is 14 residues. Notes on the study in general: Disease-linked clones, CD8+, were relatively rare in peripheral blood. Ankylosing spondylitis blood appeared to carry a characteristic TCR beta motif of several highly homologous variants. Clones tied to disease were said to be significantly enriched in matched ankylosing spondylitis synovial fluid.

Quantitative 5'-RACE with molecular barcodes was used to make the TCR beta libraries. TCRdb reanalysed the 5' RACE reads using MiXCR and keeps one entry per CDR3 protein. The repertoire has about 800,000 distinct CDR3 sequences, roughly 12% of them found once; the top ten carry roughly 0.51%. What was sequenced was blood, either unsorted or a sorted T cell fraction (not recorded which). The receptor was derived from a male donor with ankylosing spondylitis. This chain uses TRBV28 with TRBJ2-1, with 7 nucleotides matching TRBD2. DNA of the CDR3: TGTGCCAGCAGGCGACTAGCACAAGACAATGAGCAGTTCTTC. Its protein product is CASRRLAQDNEQFF.